This T cell receptor (beta chain) emerged from a study of T cells in Graves' hyperthyroidism and ophthalmopathy. Exclusion criteria comprised uncontrolled infection, other autoimmune disease, pregnancy or lactation. Looked up from germline, CDR1 is SGHRS and CDR2 is YFSETQ. Trimming removed 4 bases at V and 7 bases at J, with 17 bases between. This CDR3 has 14 residues. TCR beta CDR3 regions were amplified from RNA. Primed by the HTBI set, a first-round RT-PCR was run on the TCR CDR3. TCRdb re-analysed the multiplex PCR reads in MiXCR, keeping a single row per CDR3 protein. The repertoire has approximately 370,000 distinct CDR3 sequences, about a sixth of them found once; the top ten carry roughly a third.

The sequence was collected from a woman aged 25-40 years with Graves' hyperthyroidism that later progressed to Graves' ophthalmopathy. The chain is built from TRBV5-1 and TRBJ1-2; no clear D gene. The sample was blood. In nucleotides, the CDR3 is TGCGCCAGCAGCCCCGGCCCCGCCTACAGTGGCTACACCTTC. Translated: CASSPGPAYSGYTF.